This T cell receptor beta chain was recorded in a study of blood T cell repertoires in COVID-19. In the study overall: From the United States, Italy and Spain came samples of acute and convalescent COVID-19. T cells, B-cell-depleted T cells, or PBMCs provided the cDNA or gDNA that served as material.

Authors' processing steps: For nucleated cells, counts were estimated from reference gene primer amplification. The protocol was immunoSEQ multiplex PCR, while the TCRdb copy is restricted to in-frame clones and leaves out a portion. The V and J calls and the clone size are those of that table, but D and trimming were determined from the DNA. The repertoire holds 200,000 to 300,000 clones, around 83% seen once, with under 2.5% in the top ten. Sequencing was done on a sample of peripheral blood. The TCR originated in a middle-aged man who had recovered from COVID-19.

In DNA, the CDR3 is TGCGCCAGCAGCCAGGGAGGGTTGGGGGCTAATGAAAAACTGTTTTTT. Protein product: CASSQGGLGANEKLFF. V gene TRBV4-3 combines with J gene TRBJ1-4; maybe TRBD1 (5 bases). The germline V and J ends were trimmed by 3 bases and 3 bases, with 14 bases remaining between them. The length of the CDR3 is 16 residues. Germline loops: CDR1 LGHNA, CDR2 YSLEER.